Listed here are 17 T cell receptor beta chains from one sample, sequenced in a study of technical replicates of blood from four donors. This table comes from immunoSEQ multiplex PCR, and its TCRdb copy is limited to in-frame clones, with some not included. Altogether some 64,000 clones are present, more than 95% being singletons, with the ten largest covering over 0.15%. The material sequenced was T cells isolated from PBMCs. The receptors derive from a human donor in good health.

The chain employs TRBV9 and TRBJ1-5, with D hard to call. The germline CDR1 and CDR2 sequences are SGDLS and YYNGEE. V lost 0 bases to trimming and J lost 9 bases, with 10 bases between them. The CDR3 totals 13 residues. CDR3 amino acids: CASSVEPSGPQHF. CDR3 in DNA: TGTGCCAGCAGCGTAGAGCCGTCCGGGCCCCAGCATTTT.

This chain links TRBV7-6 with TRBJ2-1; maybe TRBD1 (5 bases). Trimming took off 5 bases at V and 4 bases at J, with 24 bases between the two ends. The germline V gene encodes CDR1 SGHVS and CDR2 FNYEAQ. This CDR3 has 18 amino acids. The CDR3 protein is CASSPHLFQGTAYNEQFF. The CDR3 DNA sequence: TGTGCCAGCAGCCCCCATCTCTTCCAGGGAACGGCTTACAATGAGCAGTTCTTC.

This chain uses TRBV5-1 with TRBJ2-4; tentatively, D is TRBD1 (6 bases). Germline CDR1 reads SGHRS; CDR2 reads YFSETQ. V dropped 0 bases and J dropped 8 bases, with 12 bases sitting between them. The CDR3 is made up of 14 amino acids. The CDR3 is CASSLGTGLDIQYF. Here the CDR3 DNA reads TGCGCCAGCAGCTTGGGTACAGGGTTGGACATTCAGTACTTC.

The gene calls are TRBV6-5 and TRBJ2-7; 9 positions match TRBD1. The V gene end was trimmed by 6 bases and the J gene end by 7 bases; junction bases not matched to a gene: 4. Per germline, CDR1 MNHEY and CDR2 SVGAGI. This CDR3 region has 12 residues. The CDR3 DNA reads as TGTGCCAGCAGCGGGACAGGGCTTGAGCAGTACTTC. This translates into CASSGTGLEQYF.

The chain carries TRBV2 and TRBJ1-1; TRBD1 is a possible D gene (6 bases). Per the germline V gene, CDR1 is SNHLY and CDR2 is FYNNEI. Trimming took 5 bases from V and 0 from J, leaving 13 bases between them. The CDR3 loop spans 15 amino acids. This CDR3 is CASSYRVNMNTEAFF. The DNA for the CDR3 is TGTGCCAGCAGTTACAGGGTAAACATGAACACTGAAGCTTTCTTT.

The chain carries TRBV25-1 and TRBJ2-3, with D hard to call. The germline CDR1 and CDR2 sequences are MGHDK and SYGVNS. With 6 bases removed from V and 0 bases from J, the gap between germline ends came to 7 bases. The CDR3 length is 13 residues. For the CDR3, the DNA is TGTGCCAGCAGCCGTCCTAGCACAGATACGCAGTATTTT. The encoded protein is CASSRPSTDTQYF.

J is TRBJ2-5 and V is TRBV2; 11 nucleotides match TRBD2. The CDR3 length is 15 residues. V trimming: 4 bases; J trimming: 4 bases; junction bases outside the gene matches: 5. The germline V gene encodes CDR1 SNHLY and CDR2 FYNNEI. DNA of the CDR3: TGTGCCAGCAGTGTCTTGGGGACTAGCGGAGAGACCCAGTACTTC. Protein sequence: CASSVLGTSGETQYF.

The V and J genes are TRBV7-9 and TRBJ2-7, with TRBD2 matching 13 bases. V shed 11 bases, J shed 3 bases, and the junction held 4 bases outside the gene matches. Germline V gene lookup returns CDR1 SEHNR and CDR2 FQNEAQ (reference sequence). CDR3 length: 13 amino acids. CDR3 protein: CAGGLAGDYEQYF. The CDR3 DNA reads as TGTGCCGGTGGACTAGCGGGAGACTACGAGCAGTACTTC.

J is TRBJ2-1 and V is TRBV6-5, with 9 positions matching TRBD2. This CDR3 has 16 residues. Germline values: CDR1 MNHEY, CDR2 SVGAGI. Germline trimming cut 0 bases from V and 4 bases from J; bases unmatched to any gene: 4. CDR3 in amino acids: CASSYSARGGYNEQFF. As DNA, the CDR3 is TGTGCCAGCAGTTACTCGGCGCGGGGGGGATACAATGAGCAGTTCTTC.

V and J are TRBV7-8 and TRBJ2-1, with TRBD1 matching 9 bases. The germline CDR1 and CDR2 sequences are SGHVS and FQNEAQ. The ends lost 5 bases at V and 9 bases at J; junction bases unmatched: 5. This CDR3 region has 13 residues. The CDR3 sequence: CASSAGTGSEQFF. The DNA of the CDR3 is TGTGCCAGCAGCGCCGGGACAGGGAGTGAGCAGTTCTTC.

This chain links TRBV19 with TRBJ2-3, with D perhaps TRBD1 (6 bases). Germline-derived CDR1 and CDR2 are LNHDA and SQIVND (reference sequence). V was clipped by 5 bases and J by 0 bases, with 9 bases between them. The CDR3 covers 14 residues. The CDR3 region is CASSAGASTDTQYF. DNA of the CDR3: TGTGCCAGTAGTGCAGGGGCTAGCACAGATACGCAGTATTTT.

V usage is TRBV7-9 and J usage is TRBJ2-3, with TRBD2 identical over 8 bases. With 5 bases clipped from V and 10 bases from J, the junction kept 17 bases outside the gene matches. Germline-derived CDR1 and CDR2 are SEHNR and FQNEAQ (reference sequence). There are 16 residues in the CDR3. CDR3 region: CASSGKAGERPQAQYF. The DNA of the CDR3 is TGTGCCAGCAGCGGGAAAGCGGGAGAGCGTCCCCAAGCGCAGTATTTT.

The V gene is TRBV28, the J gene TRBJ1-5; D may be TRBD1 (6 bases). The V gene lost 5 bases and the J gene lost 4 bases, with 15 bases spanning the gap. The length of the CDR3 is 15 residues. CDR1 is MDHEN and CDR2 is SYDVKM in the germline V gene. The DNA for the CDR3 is TGTGCCAGCAGTATTCGACAGGCTGGGAATCAGCCCCAGCATTTT. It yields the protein CASSIRQAGNQPQHF.

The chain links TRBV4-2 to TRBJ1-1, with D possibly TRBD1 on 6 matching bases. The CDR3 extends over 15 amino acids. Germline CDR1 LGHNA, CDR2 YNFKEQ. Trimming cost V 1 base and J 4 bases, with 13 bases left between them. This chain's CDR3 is CASSQAVGGLTEAFF. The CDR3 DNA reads TGTGCCAGCAGCCAAGCCGTCGGGGGGCTCACTGAAGCTTTCTTT.

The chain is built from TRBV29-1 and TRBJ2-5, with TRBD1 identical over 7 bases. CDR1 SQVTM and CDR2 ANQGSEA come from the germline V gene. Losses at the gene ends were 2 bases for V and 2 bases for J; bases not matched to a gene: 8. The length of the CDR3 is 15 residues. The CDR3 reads CSVELLGQTQETQYF. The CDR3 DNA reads TGCAGCGTTGAATTATTGGGACAGACACAAGAGACCCAGTACTTC.

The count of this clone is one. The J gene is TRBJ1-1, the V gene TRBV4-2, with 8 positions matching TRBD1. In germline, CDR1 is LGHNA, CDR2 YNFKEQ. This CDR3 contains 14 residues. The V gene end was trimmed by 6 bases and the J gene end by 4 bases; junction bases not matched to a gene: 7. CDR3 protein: CASRGQGASTEAFF. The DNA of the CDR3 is TGTGCCAGCAGAGGTCAGGGGGCGAGCACTGAAGCTTTCTTT.

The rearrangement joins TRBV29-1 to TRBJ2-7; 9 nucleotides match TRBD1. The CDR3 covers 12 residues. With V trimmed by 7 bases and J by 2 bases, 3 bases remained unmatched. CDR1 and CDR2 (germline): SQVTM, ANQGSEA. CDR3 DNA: TGCAGCGGCGGGACAGGGACCTACGAGCAGTACTTC. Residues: CSGGTGTYEQYF.